This T cell receptor beta chain was identified in a study of blood T cell repertoires in COVID-19. Study information: PBMCs, B-cell-depleted T cells, or T cells provided the cDNA or gDNA that made up the material.

Original analysis: Using reference gene primer amplification, nucleated cell counts were estimated. Clones were sequenced by immunoSEQ multiplex PCR, and TCRdb holds only the in-frame ones, with some missing. The V and J calls and the clone size are those of that table, but D and trimming were determined from the DNA. This repertoire shows approximately 480,000 clones, 80% to 90% found once; its top ten account for roughly 1%. Enrolled during active infection, Seattle patients were then followed longitudinally. CDR1 and CDR2 (germline): SEHNR, FQNEAQ (reference sequence). Trimming shortened V by 5 bases and J by 1 base, and 14 bases separated the two germline ends. The CDR3 consists of 15 residues.

The chain is built from TRBV7-9 and TRBJ2-5, with a possible D match to TRBD2 (7 bases). The clonotype originates from a man aged 18 to 30 with COVID-19, enrolled during active disease. Sequenced input: peripheral blood. This CDR3 is CASSPRGGGQETQYF. CDR3 nucleotide sequence: TGTGCCAGCAGCCCCAGGGGAGGGGGCCAAGAGACCCAGTACTTC.